This TCR beta chain was sequenced during a study of breast tumors, draining lymph nodes, adjacent tissues. V shed 5 bases, J shed 3 bases, and the junction held 14 bases outside the gene matches. CDR3 length equals 17 residues. CDR1 and CDR2 from the germline V gene are MDHEN and SYDVKM. Breast cancer patients provided tissue from their axillary draining lymph nodes. A single record per CDR3 protein comes from TCRdb applying MiXCR to the multiplex PCR reads. Counted here are some 200,000 distinct CDR3 sequences, around 29% occurring once; the ten biggest clones make up around 4.4%. The clonotype was recovered from a female donor with breast cancer. Some clones in this sample may be carry-over from other donors' samples. The sequenced sample was axillary lymph node tissue. The chain employs TRBV28 and TRBJ2-3, with TRBD2 identical over 7 bases. This CDR3 is CASSPLAGKTGTDTQYF. The CDR3 DNA reads as TGTGCCAGCAGTCCATTAGCGGGCAAGACCGGTACAGATACGCAGTATTTT.